A single sample is the source of the 3 T cell receptor beta chains below, sequenced in a study of blood T cell repertoires in COVID-19. Produced via immunoSEQ multiplex PCR; TCRdb's table is partial and in-frame only. This repertoire shows fewer than 180,000 clones, around 86% found once; its top ten account for roughly 3.5%. The sample consisted of peripheral blood. Source of these receptors: a man between 65 and 85 years old with acute or convalescent COVID-19.

This chain joins TRBV7-2 and TRBJ2-1; 12 bases are shared with TRBD2. The V gene end was trimmed by 1 base and the J gene end by 8 bases; junction bases not matched to a gene: 15. The CDR3 spans 19 residues. CDR1 is SGHTA, CDR2 FQGNSA, per germline. The CDR3 region has the DNA TGTGCCAGCAGCTTAGTGAGGTCCCGCCGGCTAGCGGGAGGGTATGAGCAGTTCTTC. Its protein product is CASSLVRSRRLAGGYEQFF.

CDR3 DNA sequence: TGTGCCAGCAGCTTAAGACGGGAGGTTCGCTACGAGCAGTACTTC. This translates into CASSLRREVRYEQYF. This rearrangement joins TRBV7-2 to TRBJ2-7; 7 bases match TRBD2. This CDR3 comprises 15 residues. Per germline, CDR1 SGHTA and CDR2 FQGNSA. The junction had 7 bases not matched to a gene; V was cut back by 2 bases and J by 3 bases.

The DNA of the CDR3 is TGTGCCAGCAGCTTAGCCATGGACAATCCCTATGGCTACACCTTC. This gives the protein CASSLAMDNPYGYTF. This chain links TRBV13 with TRBJ1-2, with D possibly being TRBD1 (5 bases). This CDR3 region has 15 residues. Trimming stripped 1 base from V and 4 bases from J, with 13 bases between. Germline-derived CDR1 and CDR2 are PRHDT and FYEKMQ (reference sequence).